These 25 T cell receptor beta chains originate from one sample sequenced in a study of T cells in localized non-small cell lung cancer (dated by TCRdb to 2018 to 2021). Library preparation employed the immunoSEQ multiplex PCR assay. TCRdb limited this immuneACCESS table to in-frame rearrangements with V and J called. A share of clones is missing; checked studies link under half to unresolved V genes, and the rest is unexplained. This sample gives 20,000 to 25,000 clones in total; approximately 83% of them show up just once. 4.5% to 7% of the sample is in the top ten clones. Specimen: peripheral blood, collected before any cancer treatment. These receptors were collected from a male donor aged 60 or over with stage II squamous cell lung carcinoma.

The chain employs TRBV2 and TRBJ1-1; the match to TRBD1 covers 7 bases. V was pared by 8 bases and J by 6 bases, with 12 bases of the junction left unmatched. The CDR3 contains 14 residues. CDR1 SNHLY and CDR2 FYNNEI come from the germline V gene. The CDR3 is CASGRQGRSSEAFF. CDR3 coding DNA: TGTGCCAGCGGCCGACAGGGAAGGTCATCTGAAGCTTTCTTT. Supplemented by reference TRBV2 and TRBJ1-1, the full variable domain reads EPEVTQTPSHQVTQMGQEVILRCVPISNHLYFYWYRQILGQKVEFLVSFYNNEISEKSEIFDDQFSVERPDGSNFTLKIRSTKLEDSAMYFCASGRQGRSSEAFFGQGTRLTVV.

V is TRBV18 and J is TRBJ2-2; 9 bases fit TRBD1. This CDR3 comprises 17 residues. The germline V gene has CDR1 KGHSH and CDR2 LQKENI. Unmatched junction bases numbered 9, after V lost 3 bases and J lost 4 bases. CDR3 in DNA: TGTGCCAGCTCACCGGGAGTCGGGACAGGGCCCACCGGGGAGCTGTTTTTT. It is translated as CASSPGVGTGPTGELFF.

V is TRBV5-1 and J is TRBJ2-1; D possibly corresponds to TRBD2 (6 bases). Germline V gene data show CDR1 as SGHRS and CDR2 as YFSETQ. Trimming stripped 2 bases from V and 4 bases from J, with 10 bases between. This CDR3 spans 14 amino acids. This chain's CDR3 is CASSFATRYNEQFF. Written as DNA, the CDR3 is TGCGCCAGCAGCTTTGCGACTAGATACAATGAGCAGTTCTTC. The variable domain in full, with the rest retrieved from reference TRBV5-1 and TRBJ2-1, is KAGVTQTPRYLIKTRGQQVTLSCSPISGHRSVSWYQQTPGQGLQFLFEYFSETQRNKGNFPGRFSGRQFSNSRSEMNVSTLELGDSALYLCASSFATRYNEQFFGPGTRLTVL.

The rearrangement uses TRBV29-1 and TRBJ2-7; D possibly corresponds to TRBD2 (5 bases). Trimming shortened V by 5 bases and J by 6 bases, and 14 bases separated the two germline ends. The CDR3 sequence is 12 residues long. Germline loops: CDR1 SQVTM, CDR2 ANQGSEA. CDR3 coding DNA: TGCAGCGTTACACACGGACGGGGCGAGCAGTACTTC. Protein product: CSVTHGRGEQYF.

This chain links TRBV11-2 with TRBJ2-5, with D perhaps being TRBD1 or TRBD2 (5 bases each). V was shortened by 6 bases and J by 4 bases, with 18 bases between the two germline ends. In germline, CDR1 is SGHAT, CDR2 FQNNGV. The length of the CDR3 is 15 residues. In DNA, the CDR3 is TGTGCCAGCAGGCCCGGGACCCCCTTAGGAGAGACCCAGTACTTC. This translates into CASRPGTPLGETQYF.

This sequence joins TRBV10-3 and TRBJ1-2; D not certain. CDR3 length: 14 amino acids. V lost 6 bases, J lost 3 bases, and 14 bases lay in between. CDR1 ENHRY and CDR2 SYGVKD come from the germline V gene. The CDR3 nucleotides are TGTGCCATCAGGCTCAAAAGGGAGGACTATGGCTACACCTTC. This gives the protein CAIRLKREDYGYTF.

The genes are TRBV28 and TRBJ1-2, with 11 positions matching TRBD1. The germline CDR1 and CDR2 sequences are MDHEN and SYDVKM. CDR3 length: 15 amino acids. Trimming cost V 6 bases and J 4 bases; bases outside gene matches: 7. CDR3 sequence (DNA): TGTGCCAGCAGCTCGGGACAGGGGGTGATCTATGGCTACACCTTC. This gives the protein CASSSGQGVIYGYTF.

This rearrangement joins TRBV7-9 to TRBJ1-5; D gene ambiguous. Germline CDR1 reads SEHNR; CDR2 reads FQNEAQ (reference sequence). Trimming took 3 bases from V and 4 from J, leaving 7 bases between them. The CDR3 covers 13 residues. CDR3 sequence: CASSFDGNQPQHF. The CDR3 DNA follows: TGTGCCAGCAGCTTCGACGGGAATCAGCCCCAGCATTTT.

This chain uses TRBV18 with TRBJ2-3; D is uncertain. The CDR3 covers 13 residues. V lost 11 bases and J lost 2, with 14 bases in between. Germline V gene data show CDR1 as KGHSH and CDR2 as LQKENI. This CDR3 is CASETGLTDTQYF. The CDR3 nucleotides read TGTGCCTCCGAAACCGGGCTCACAGATACGCAGTATTTT.

This chain connects TRBV4-2 to TRBJ2-5, with 9 bases lining up with TRBD1. Germline lookup yields CDR1 LGHNA and CDR2 YNFKEQ. The junction had 4 bases not matched to a gene; V was cut back by 0 bases and J by 2 bases. The CDR3 is 16 residues long. As DNA, the CDR3 is TGTGCCAGCAGCCAAGAAGGGGGACAGGGACAAGAGACCCAGTACTTC. It yields the protein CASSQEGGQGQETQYF.

The V call is TRBV7-2, the J call TRBJ1-6; D gene unclear. The CDR3 runs 15 residues. Trimming stripped 4 bases from V and 7 bases from J, with 14 bases between. The germline V gene has CDR1 SGHTA and CDR2 FQGNSA. DNA for the CDR3: TGTGCCAGCAGCTCCCAGGTCCTCGGCAATTCACCCCTCCACTTT. This gives the protein CASSSQVLGNSPLHF.

This chain uses TRBV6-1 with TRBJ1-5; D is ambiguous. This CDR3 is built from 14 residues. CDR1 is MNHNS and CDR2 is SASEGT in the germline V gene. V lost 0 bases and J 6 bases, leaving 9 bases between the germline ends. CDR3 bases: TGTGCCAGCAGTGAAGCAGGTCGGGGTCAGCCCCAGCATTTT. Its translation: CASSEAGRGQPQHF.

This rearrangement joins TRBV7-9 to TRBJ1-1; the match to TRBD1 covers 7 bases. Germline V gene sequence: CDR1 SEHNR, CDR2 FQNEAQ (reference sequence). This CDR3 is built from 14 residues. V was pared by 5 bases and J by 5 bases, with 8 bases of the junction left unmatched. The DNA for the CDR3 is TGTGCCAGCAGCCTTCAACAGGGGACAACTGAAGCTTTCTTT. This codes for CASSLQQGTTEAFF.

In this sample, this clone turned up a few times. The chain couples TRBV28 to TRBJ2-1; 8 positions match TRBD2. Trimming cost V 11 bases and J 14 bases; bases outside gene matches: 20. This CDR3 contains 14 residues. CDR1 is MDHEN and CDR2 is SYDVKM in the germline V gene. CDR3 nucleotide sequence: TGTGCCGCTTCGGGAGGGGGGGACTGGATGGAGAAGTTCTTC. Its translation is CAASGGGDWMEKFF.

V usage is TRBV5-4 and J usage is TRBJ2-2; unclear D gene. Germline lookup yields CDR1 SGHNT and CDR2 YYREEE (reference sequence). The CDR3 runs 14 residues. Trimming removed 0 bases at V and 2 bases at J, with 5 bases between. Written as DNA, the CDR3 is TGTGCCAGCAGCTTGGGGATAAACACCGGGGAGCTGTTTTTT. This sequence encodes CASSLGINTGELFF.

The chain links TRBV19 to TRBJ2-4; a weak D match, TRBD1 (6 bases). The CDR3 contains 14 residues. Trimming pared 3 bases from V and 5 bases from J, leaving 11 bases between. Per the germline V gene, CDR1 is LNHDA and CDR2 is SQIVND (reference sequence). CDR3 amino acids: CASSIRYRENIQYF. The CDR3 DNA follows: TGTGCCAGTAGTATCCGGTACAGGGAAAACATTCAGTACTTC.

The CDR3 DNA is TGTGCCAGCAGCTTGGGACAGGGGGTCGAAAAACTGTTTTTT. Residues: CASSLGQGVEKLFF. This chain connects TRBV11-2 to TRBJ1-4; TRBD1 aligns across 11 bases. Germline CDR1 is SGHAT and CDR2 is FQNNGV. V shed 3 bases, J shed 8 bases, and the junction held 2 bases outside the gene matches. The length of the CDR3 is 14 residues.

The chain carries TRBV6-6 and TRBJ2-1; 10 bases agree with TRBD2. The V gene end was trimmed by 7 bases and the J gene end by 6 bases; junction bases not matched to a gene: 3. Germline CDR1 reads MNHNY; CDR2 reads SVGAGI (reference sequence). The CDR3 sequence is 13 residues long. The CDR3 is CASKIAGGNEQFF. CDR3 sequence (DNA): TGTGCCAGCAAAATAGCGGGAGGCAATGAGCAGTTCTTC.

This rearrangement joins TRBV28 to TRBJ2-2, with 12 positions matching TRBD1. The J segment lost 1 base and the V segment lost 10 bases, leaving 10 bases of the junction unmatched. This CDR3 is 17 amino acids long. CDR1 is MDHEN, CDR2 SYDVKM, per germline. The CDR3 DNA sequence: TGTGCCACCAAGGGACAGGGGGCGTCCCAGAACACCGGGGAGCTGTTTTTT. Its translation: CATKGQGASQNTGELFF.

This chain connects TRBV10-3 to TRBJ1-2; the D gene is possibly TRBD1 (6 bases). Germline values: CDR1 ENHRY, CDR2 SYGVKD. Trimming shortened V by 0 bases and J by 3 bases, and 14 bases separated the two germline ends. The CDR3 is made up of 16 amino acids. This CDR3 is CAISESNQGRHYGYTF. The CDR3 DNA is TGTGCCATCAGTGAGTCCAACCAGGGGCGTCACTATGGCTACACCTTC.

The V call is TRBV5-1, the J call TRBJ1-2; D remains unclear. V was trimmed by 0 bases and J by 4 bases, leaving 10 bases between them. CDR1 and CDR2 from the germline V gene are SGHRS and YFSETQ. The CDR3 is 14 residues long. CDR3: CASSLDRDSYGYTF. Written as DNA, the CDR3 is TGCGCCAGCAGCTTGGATCGGGATAGCTATGGCTACACCTTC.

This clone was seen a single time. V and J are TRBV7-9 and TRBJ1-1, with 9 bases matching TRBD1. After removal of 5 bases from V and 2 bases from J, the junction contained 6 bases not matched to a gene. CDR3 length equals 15 residues. Germline V CDR1 and CDR2: SEHNR, FQNEAQ (reference sequence). The CDR3 region is CASSARDRANTEAFF. The CDR3 bases are TGTGCCAGCAGCGCCCGGGACAGGGCAAACACTGAAGCTTTCTTT. Full variable domain (rest looked up from reference TRBV7-9 and TRBJ1-1): DTGVSQNPRHKITKRGQNVTFRCDPISEHNRLYWYRQTLGQGPEFLTYFQNEAQLEKSRLLSDRFSAERPKGSFSTLEIQRTEQGDSAMYLCASSARDRANTEAFFGQGTRLTVV.

The chain combines TRBV5-4 with TRBJ2-3; unclear D gene. From germline, CDR1 is SGHNT and CDR2 YYREEE (reference sequence). The length of the CDR3 is 14 residues. V was pared by 4 bases and J by 0 bases, with 9 bases between. This CDR3 reads CASSPFLSTDTQYF. The CDR3 DNA follows: TGTGCCAGCAGCCCATTTCTTAGCACAGATACGCAGTATTTT. The whole variable domain, filled in from reference TRBV5-4 and TRBJ2-3, reads ETGVTQSPTHLIKTRGQQVTLRCSSQSGHNTVSWYQQALGQGPQFIFQYYREEENGRGNFPPRFSGLQFPNYSSELNVNALELDDSALYLCASSPFLSTDTQYFGPGTRLTVL.

The CDR3 here is CAWRGPPQMYEQYF. CDR3 coding DNA: TGTGCCTGGAGGGGACCTCCGCAAATGTACGAGCAGTACTTC. This chain connects TRBV30 to TRBJ2-7, with D tentatively TRBD1 or TRBD2 (5 bases each). The germline V gene encodes CDR1 GTSNPN and CDR2 SVGIG (reference sequence). The CDR3 contains 14 residues. V was pared by 3 bases and J by 4 bases, with 16 bases between.

This clone appeared a few times. The chain employs TRBV4-3 and TRBJ2-4; 7 bases are shared with TRBD2. The CDR3 totals 13 residues. J was trimmed by 8 bases and V by 0 bases; bases with no gene match: 1. Germline CDR1 reads LGHNA; CDR2 reads YSLEER. The CDR3 nucleotides are TGCGCCAGCAGCCAAGATCGGGGGGACATTCAGTACTTC. Its translation is CASSQDRGDIQYF.